One T cell receptor (beta chain) is described in this entry. No antigen is known for it. This record belongs to a study of cytomegalovirus exposure and HLA in healthy donors. Study-level findings and limits: In vitro testing confirmed a few CMV-associated chains as specific for CMV antigens. Reports indicated that the classifier achieved high specificity and sensitivity in diagnosing cytomegalovirus status.

Primers included in the PCR were 60 Vbeta and 13 Jbeta primers. The protocol was immunoSEQ multiplex PCR, while the TCRdb copy is restricted to in-frame clones and leaves out a portion. The repertoire holds approximately 110,000 clones, 69% seen once, with around 3.5% in the top ten. The origin of this receptor is a man aged 30 to 39 in good health and CMV-seronegative. Sequenced sample: PBMCs.

CDR3 residues: CASSLDGSGMYEQYF. The CDR3 region has the DNA TGCGCCAGCAGCTTGGATGGTAGCGGGATGTACGAGCAGTACTTC. This rearrangement joins TRBV5-1 to TRBJ2-7; TRBD2 aligns across 8 bases. The CDR3 length is 15 residues. J was trimmed by 4 bases and V by 0 bases; bases with no gene match: 6. The germline V gene encodes CDR1 SGHRS and CDR2 YFSETQ.